The clone carrying this T cell receptor (beta chain) was detected many times. As yet, its antigen is unknown. Thyroid ultrasound and orbital computed tomography, with clinical symptoms and serum thyroxine and TRAb, informed diagnoses. Regions amplified from RNA transcripts were the TCR beta CDR3 regions. During a first-round RT-PCR of the TCR CDR3, the HTBI primer set was used. Each CDR3 protein gets one entry after TCRdb re-called the multiplex PCR reads with MiXCR. The table has 250,000 to 300,000 distinct CDR3 sequences, about 14% seen once. Trimming pared 2 bases from V and 0 bases from J, leaving 14 bases between. Germline lookup yields CDR1 DFQATT and CDR2 SNEGSKA (reference sequence). There are 16 residues in the CDR3. The data derive from a study of T cells in Graves' hyperthyroidism and ophthalmopathy. Findings of the study overall: A model using 13 V-J features told ophthalmopathy apart from stable hyperthyroidism. The blood repertoire included most of the expanded thyroid clonotypes above 0.001.

The source of this sequence is a woman aged 30 to 39 with Graves' hyperthyroidism that later progressed to Graves' ophthalmopathy. J is TRBJ2-1 and V is TRBV20-1; D possibly corresponds to TRBD2 (6 bases). Sequenced input: blood. The CDR3 DNA reads TGCAGTGCTAGACTGTTAGCGGCTAGCTCCTACAATGAGCAGTTCTTC. Protein: CSARLLAASSYNEQFF.